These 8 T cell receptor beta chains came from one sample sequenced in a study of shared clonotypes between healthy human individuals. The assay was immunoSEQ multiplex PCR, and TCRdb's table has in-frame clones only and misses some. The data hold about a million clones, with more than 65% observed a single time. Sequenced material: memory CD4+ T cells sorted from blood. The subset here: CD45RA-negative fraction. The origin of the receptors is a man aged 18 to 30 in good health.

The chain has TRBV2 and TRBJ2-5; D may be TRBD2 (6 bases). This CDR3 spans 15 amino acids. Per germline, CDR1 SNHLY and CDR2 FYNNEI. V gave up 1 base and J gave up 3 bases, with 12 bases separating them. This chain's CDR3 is CASSEGGVAEETQYF. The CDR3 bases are TGTGCCAGCAGTGAAGGGGGAGTAGCGGAAGAGACCCAGTACTTC.

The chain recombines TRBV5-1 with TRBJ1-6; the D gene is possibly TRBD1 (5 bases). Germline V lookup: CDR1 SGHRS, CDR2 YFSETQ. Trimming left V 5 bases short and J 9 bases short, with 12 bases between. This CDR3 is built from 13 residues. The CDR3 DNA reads TGCGCCAGCAGTTGGGACCTTGGTTCACCCCTCCACTTT. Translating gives CASSWDLGSPLHF.

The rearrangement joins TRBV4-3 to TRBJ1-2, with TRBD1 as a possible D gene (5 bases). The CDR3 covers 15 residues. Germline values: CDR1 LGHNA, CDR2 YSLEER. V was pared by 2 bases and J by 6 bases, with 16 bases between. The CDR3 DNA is TGCGCCAGCAGCCAAACCCACGGGGGGAAGAATGGCTACACCTTC. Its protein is CASSQTHGGKNGYTF.

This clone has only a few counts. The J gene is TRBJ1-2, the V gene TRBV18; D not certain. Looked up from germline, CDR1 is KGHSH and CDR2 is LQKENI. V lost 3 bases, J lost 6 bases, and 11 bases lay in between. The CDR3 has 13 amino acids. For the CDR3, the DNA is TGTGCCAGCTCACCTAGGAAGTTCCATGGCTACACCTTC. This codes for CASSPRKFHGYTF.

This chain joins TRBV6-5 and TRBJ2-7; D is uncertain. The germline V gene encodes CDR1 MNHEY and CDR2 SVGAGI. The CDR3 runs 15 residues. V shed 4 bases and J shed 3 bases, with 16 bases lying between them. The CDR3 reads CASSSPGTTFYEQYF. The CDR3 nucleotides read TGTGCCAGCAGTTCCCCGGGCACTACCTTCTACGAGCAGTACTTC.

The CDR3 region is CASSQRTKQGAPYEQYF. CDR3 nucleotide sequence: TGTGCCAGCAGCCAACGAACTAAACAGGGGGCACCCTACGAGCAGTACTTC. The chain joins TRBV13 to TRBJ2-7; TRBD1 matches at 9 bases. Germline trimming cut 5 bases from V and 2 bases from J; bases unmatched to any gene: 13. Germline values: CDR1 PRHDT, CDR2 FYEKMQ (reference sequence). The CDR3 totals 17 residues.

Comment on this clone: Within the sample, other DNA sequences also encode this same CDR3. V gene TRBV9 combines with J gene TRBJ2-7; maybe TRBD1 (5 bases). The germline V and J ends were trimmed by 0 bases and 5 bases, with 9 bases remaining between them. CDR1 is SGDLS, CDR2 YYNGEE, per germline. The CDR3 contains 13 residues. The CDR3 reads CASSVGTSHEQYF. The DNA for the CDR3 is TGTGCCAGCAGCGTAGGGACATCCCACGAGCAGTACTTC.

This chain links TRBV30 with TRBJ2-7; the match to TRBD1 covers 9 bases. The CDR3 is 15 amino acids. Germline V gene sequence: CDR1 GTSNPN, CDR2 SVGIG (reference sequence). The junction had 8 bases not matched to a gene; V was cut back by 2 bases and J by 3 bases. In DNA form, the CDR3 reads TGTGCCTGGAGTCCCGGACAGGGGACGTTCTACGAGCAGTACTTC. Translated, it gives CAWSPGQGTFYEQYF.